This entry is about one TCR beta chain. The CDR3 contains 14 residues. CDR1 LNHDA and CDR2 SQIVND come from the germline V gene (reference sequence). V was pared by 1 base and J by 4 bases, with 9 bases between. The data were obtained in a study of Graves' ophthalmopathy and Graves' hyperthyroidism. Study-wide background: At the time of initial diagnosis and before any treatment, peripheral blood was collected.

Amplification targeted the TCR beta CDR3 regions, with RNA transcripts as the source material. HTBI-primed RT-PCR formed the first round, and a multiplex PCR formed the second. TCRdb ran MiXCR on the multiplex PCR reads and lists one entry per CDR3 protein. The sample lists tens of thousands of distinct CDR3 sequences, 50% occurring once. The chain joins TRBV19 to TRBJ2-3, with D tentatively TRBD2 (5 bases). The receptor was derived from an adult man with Graves' ophthalmopathy. The sequencing input was peripheral blood. CDR3 in DNA: TGTGCCAGTAGTATAGCCGGTAGCGCAGATACGCAGTATTTT. This encodes CASSIAGSADTQYF.